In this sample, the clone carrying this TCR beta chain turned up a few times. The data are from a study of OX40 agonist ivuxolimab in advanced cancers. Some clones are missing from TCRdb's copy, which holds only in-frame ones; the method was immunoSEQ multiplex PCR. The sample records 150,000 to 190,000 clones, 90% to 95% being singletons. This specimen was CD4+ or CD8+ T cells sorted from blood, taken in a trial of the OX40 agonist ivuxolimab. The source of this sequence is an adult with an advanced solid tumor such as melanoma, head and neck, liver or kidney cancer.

The DNA of the CDR3 is TGTGCCAGCAATTGGGGGGCAGGGGATACGCAGTATTTT. As protein: CASNWGAGDTQYF. V usage is TRBV11-2 and J usage is TRBJ2-3; D possibly uses TRBD1 or TRBD2 (6 bases each). V dropped 7 bases and J dropped 6 bases, with 14 bases sitting between them. The CDR3 has 13 amino acids. The germline CDR1 and CDR2 sequences are SGHAT and FQNNGV. The full variable domain, in which reference TRBV11-2 and TRBJ2-3 provide the parts outside the CDR3, is EAGVAQSPRYKIIEKRQSVAFWCNPISGHATLYWYQQILGQGPKLLIQFQNNGVVDDSQLPKDRFSAERLKGVDSTLKIQPAKLEDSAVYLCASNWGAGDTQYFGPGTRLTVL.